The sequence of this T cell receptor beta chain was determined in a study of OX40 agonist ivuxolimab in advanced cancers. The CDR3 covers 15 residues. Data came from immunoSEQ multiplex PCR; TCRdb stores just in-frame clones and leaves some out. The sample comprises around 69,000 clones, approximately 85% of which are singletons, and around 2.9% rests with the top ten. Regarding this clone: As yet, its antigen is unknown.

Findings and limits, study-wide: Several nonresponders also turned out to have low normalized T-cell clonal expansion.

The rearrangement links TRBV1 to TRBJ1-5; the DNA was not compared with TRBD1, the D call given in the table. TRBV1 is flagged as a pseudogene. The sample consisted of CD4+ or CD8+ T cells sorted from blood, taken in a trial of the OX40 agonist ivuxolimab. The source of this sequence is an adult with an advanced solid tumor such as melanoma, head and neck, liver or kidney cancer. CDR3 DNA sequence: TGCACCAGCAGCCCCGTGGGACAGATGGGTCAGCCCCAGCATTTT. Translating gives CTSSPVGQMGQPQHF.